This T cell receptor (beta chain) is drawn from a study of T cell repertoires in cytomegalovirus infection. TCRdb reprocessed the reads with MiXCR, giving one entry per CDR3 protein. The table has about 740,000 distinct CDR3 sequences, approximately 34% seen once. Germline V CDR1 and CDR2: SNHLY, FYNNEI. The ends were cut back, 4 bases at V and 4 bases at J, with 13 bases in the middle. CDR3 length: 14 residues. This receptor was identified in a human donor in good health (CMV status not recorded). Some clones in this sample may be carry-over from other donors' samples. What was sequenced was PBMCs. The J gene is TRBJ1-2, the V gene TRBV2; D uncertain. The CDR3 DNA sequence: TGTGCCAGCAGTGTGGGCGGGAGTGTCTATGGCTACACCTTC. Translating it yields CASSVGGSVYGYTF.